This T cell receptor (beta chain) is from a study of blood T cell repertoires in COVID-19. About the study: From T cells, B-cell-depleted T cells, or PBMCs came the material, which was cDNA or gDNA.

The CDR3 is 13 amino acids. The germline V gene encodes CDR1 SGDLS and CDR2 YYNGEE. V was pared by 7 bases and J by 4 bases, with 12 bases between. Original handling: Amplification of reference gene primers was used by the study to estimate nucleated cell counts. The repertoire was sequenced with immunoSEQ multiplex PCR; TCRdb's copy has only in-frame clones and lacks some. V and J calls and clone size are copied from that table; D and trimming were computed from the DNA. The table lists more than 300,000 clones, about 89% of them singletons. The chain links TRBV9 to TRBJ2-1; tentative D call: TRBD1 (5 bases). The clonotype was recovered from a man younger than 35 who had recovered from COVID-19. The sequencing sample was made of peripheral blood. CDR3 residues: CASSRQTYNEQFF. The CDR3 DNA is TGTGCCAGCTCCCGACAGACATACAATGAGCAGTTCTTC. Supplemented by reference TRBV9 and TRBJ2-1, the full variable domain reads DSGVTQTPKHLITATGQRVTLRCSPRSGDLSVYWYQQSLDQGLQFLIQYYNGEERAKGNILERFSAQQFPDLHSELNLSSLELGDSALYFCASSRQTYNEQFFGPGTRLTVL.